The 27 T cell receptor beta chains in this list originate from one sample, sequenced in a study of OX40 agonist ivuxolimab in advanced cancers. The table came from immunoSEQ multiplex PCR; TCRdb's copy has only in-frame clones and leaves some out. The top ten hold approximately 4.8% of the sample, which has 70,000 to 85,000 clones, around nine tenths seen once. The sample here was CD4+ or CD8+ T cells sorted from blood, taken in a trial of the OX40 agonist ivuxolimab. The receptors originated from an adult with an advanced solid tumor such as melanoma, head and neck, liver or kidney cancer.

The rearrangement links TRBV5-1 to TRBJ2-1; D perhaps matches TRBD2 (6 bases). Trimming took 5 bases from V and 4 from J, leaving 22 bases between them. In germline, CDR1 is SGHRS, CDR2 YFSETQ. This CDR3 is 17 amino acids long. The CDR3 bases are TGCGCCAGCAGTCAGGCCATCGGGGCGGGATCTTACAATGAGCAGTTCTTC. It translates to CASSQAIGAGSYNEQFF.

The rearrangement links TRBV28 to TRBJ1-5; 9 nucleotides match TRBD1. This CDR3 has 17 residues. Germline V gene sequence: CDR1 MDHEN, CDR2 SYDVKM. The V and J ends lost 7 bases and 0 bases, in that order; junction bases with no gene match: 10. The CDR3 loop is CASTLQGATYSNQPQHF. CDR3 nucleotide sequence: TGTGCCAGCACCCTACAGGGGGCCACCTATAGCAATCAGCCCCAGCATTTT.

This clone showed up just once. The chain carries TRBV7-2 and TRBJ2-1; 8 nucleotides agree with TRBD1. Germline V gene data show CDR1 as SGHTA and CDR2 as FQGNSA. V trimming: 1 base; J trimming: 4 bases; junction bases outside the gene matches: 3. This CDR3 has 15 amino acids. The CDR3 spells CASSLGTGQYNEQFF. The CDR3 DNA sequence: TGTGCCAGCAGCTTAGGGACAGGGCAATACAATGAGCAGTTCTTC.

A note on this clone: Other DNA sequences in this specimen translate into the identical CDR3. The gene calls are TRBV27 and TRBJ2-5; 8 bases fit TRBD1. V shed 5 bases and J 7 bases; nucleotides not matched to a gene: 6. The CDR3 length is 13 residues. Germline V lookup: CDR1 MNHEY, CDR2 SMNVEV (reference sequence). The CDR3 DNA is TGTGCCAGCAGTCTGGGACAGGCGGGGACCCAGTACTTC. This sequence encodes CASSLGQAGTQYF.

The chain employs TRBV6-5 and TRBJ2-5; no firm D call. The CDR3 runs to 12 residues. V lost 7 bases and J lost 5, with 11 bases in between. The V gene's germline CDR1 is MNHEY and CDR2 SVGAGI. The DNA for the CDR3 is TGTGCCAGCAAACCTGGTCGCGAGACCCAGTACTTC. This sequence encodes CASKPGRETQYF.

CDR3 nucleotides: TGTGCCAGCAGAGCGGACCATAGCGAGACCCAGTACTTC. The encoded protein is CASRADHSETQYF. The gene calls are TRBV28 and TRBJ2-5; possibly TRBD2 for D (5 bases). V lost 6 bases, J lost 5 bases, and 13 bases lay in between. This CDR3 has 13 amino acids. Germline V gene data show CDR1 as MDHEN and CDR2 as SYDVKM.

The V call is TRBV7-2, the J call TRBJ2-2; tentatively, D is TRBD1 or TRBD2 (5 bases each). The germline V gene has CDR1 SGHTA and CDR2 FQGNSA. The CDR3 runs 14 residues. V lost 3 bases and J 4 bases, leaving 9 bases between the germline ends. The CDR3 loop reads CASSLDGTTGELFF. For the CDR3, the DNA is TGTGCCAGCAGCTTGGACGGGACCACCGGGGAGCTGTTTTTT. Variable domain in full (rest from reference TRBV7-2 and TRBJ2-2): GAGVSQSPSNKVTEKGKDVELRCDPISGHTALYWYRQSLGQGLEFLIYFQGNSAPDKSGLPSDRFSAERTGGSVSTLTIQRTQQEDSAVYLCASSLDGTTGELFFGEGSRLTVL.

The CDR3 here is CAAEGNYGYTF. CDR3 nucleotides: TGTGCCGCCGAGGGTAACTATGGCTACACCTTC. The chain joins TRBV28 to TRBJ1-2; D is unresolved. CDR3 length: 11 amino acids. Trimming left V 11 bases short and J 1 base short, with 8 bases between. CDR1 is MDHEN, CDR2 SYDVKM, per germline.

J is TRBJ2-2 and V is TRBV2; D perhaps matches TRBD1 (6 bases). Trimming removed 4 bases at V and 1 base at J, with 10 bases between. The CDR3 runs 15 residues. The germline gives CDR1 SNHLY, CDR2 FYNNEI. The CDR3 sequence: CASSGTGRNTGELFF. CDR3 in DNA: TGTGCCAGCAGTGGAACAGGGCGGAACACCGGGGAGCTGTTTTTT. Variable domain in full (rest from reference TRBV2 and TRBJ2-2): EPEVTQTPSHQVTQMGQEVILRCVPISNHLYFYWYRQILGQKVEFLVSFYNNEISEKSEIFDDQFSVERPDGSNFTLKIRSTKLEDSAMYFCASSGTGRNTGELFFGEGSRLTVL.

The chain joins TRBV11-2 to TRBJ2-7; possibly TRBD1 for D (6 bases). V shed 3 bases and J shed 2 bases, with 14 bases lying between them. The CDR3 runs 15 residues. From germline, CDR1 is SGHAT and CDR2 FQNNGV. CDR3 residues: CASSFSTGLPYEQYF. The CDR3 bases are TGTGCCAGCAGCTTTAGTACAGGGCTCCCCTACGAGCAGTACTTC.

V is TRBV9 and J is TRBJ1-1; 7 nucleotides match TRBD1. The CDR3 covers 15 residues. The V gene end was trimmed by 4 bases and the J gene end by 1 base; junction bases not matched to a gene: 7. Germline loops: CDR1 SGDLS, CDR2 YYNGEE. The CDR3, as DNA: TGTGCCAGCAGCACCACCGACAGGGCGAACACTGAAGCTTTCTTT. It yields the protein CASSTTDRANTEAFF.

The rearrangement joins TRBV10-1 to TRBJ1-1; 9 bases are shared with TRBD1. The CDR3 length is 15 residues. V shed 3 bases, J shed 3 bases, and the junction held 5 bases outside the gene matches. The germline V gene has CDR1 WNHNN and CDR2 SYGVQD (reference sequence). The CDR3 bases are TGCGCCAGCAGTGACGGCGGGACAGGGTACACTGAAGCTTTCTTT. Translating gives CASSDGGTGYTEAFF.

This clone was recorded only once. V and J are TRBV10-2 and TRBJ1-3, with 8 bases lining up with TRBD1. Losses at the gene ends were 2 bases for V and 2 bases for J; bases not matched to a gene: 5. Looked up from germline, CDR1 is WSHSY and CDR2 is SAAADI. This CDR3 has 16 amino acids. CDR3 sequence: CASSEQGAKTGNTIYF. In nucleotides, the CDR3 is TGCGCCAGCAGTGAGCAGGGGGCTAAGACTGGAAACACCATATATTTT.

J is TRBJ2-5 and V is TRBV30; TRBD2 might be the D (6 bases). The J call may be wrong; the DNA end is better matched by TRBJ2-7. CDR1 and CDR2 from the germline V gene are GTSNPN and SVGIG (reference sequence). CDR3 length: 12 amino acids. CDR3 nucleotide sequence: TGTGCCTGGACCCCTTGGGGGGACGAGCAGTACTTC. Residues: CAWTPWGDEQYF.

As concerns this clone: The junction and the germline gene differ at one end; a read error may be behind it. CDR3 sequence reads: CASSLGLGGTDTQYF. Here the CDR3 DNA reads TGTGCTAGCAGCTTAGGGCTGGGGGGCACAGATACGCAGTATTTT. The rearrangement joins TRBV7-7 to TRBJ2-3, with D perhaps being TRBD1 or TRBD2 (5 bases each). There are 15 residues in the CDR3. Per the germline V gene, CDR1 is SSHAT and CDR2 is FNYEAQ (reference sequence).

This chain uses TRBV6-5 with TRBJ2-7; 12 bases are shared with TRBD1. The CDR3 covers 13 residues. Germline V gene data show CDR1 as MNHEY and CDR2 as SVGAGI. V lost 8 bases and J lost 6; bases outside the gene matches: 5. CDR3 DNA: TGTGCCAGCTGGGACAGGGGGCAACGCGAGCAGTACTTC. It translates to CASWDRGQREQYF.

This clone was counted once. The rearrangement joins TRBV27 to TRBJ2-7; 10 positions match TRBD2. Germline CDR1 and CDR2: MNHEY and SMNVEV (reference sequence). CDR3 size: 16 residues. V shed 2 bases, J shed 5 bases, and the junction held 9 bases outside the gene matches. CDR3 protein: CASSLTRAGGQDEQYF. CDR3 DNA: TGTGCCAGCAGTTTAACTAGAGCGGGAGGGCAGGACGAGCAGTACTTC.

This clone is a singleton in its sample. The chain recombines TRBV10-3 with TRBJ2-7; 8 bases agree with TRBD2. J was trimmed by 1 base and V by 6 bases; bases with no gene match: 2. Germline values: CDR1 ENHRY, CDR2 SYGVKD. The CDR3 is 13 amino acids. The CDR3 sequence: CAIRLAGSYEQYF. CDR3 coding DNA: TGTGCCATCAGATTAGCGGGATCCTACGAGCAGTACTTC.

V and J are TRBV5-8 and TRBJ1-2; tentatively, D is TRBD1 (6 bases). CDR1 and CDR2 (germline): SGHTS, YDEGEE. The CDR3 totals 16 residues. V gave up 1 base and J gave up 9 bases, with 22 bases separating them. CDR3 nucleotides: TGTGCCAGCAGCTTGTATCAGACAGTGGGGGGGGCGAGCTACACCTTC. This sequence encodes CASSLYQTVGGASYTF.

This clone has just a few counts. V gene TRBV5-1 combines with J gene TRBJ2-5, with D perhaps matching TRBD1 (7 bases). Trimming stripped 4 bases from V and 3 bases from J, with 10 bases between. This CDR3 is 13 amino acids long. CDR1 and CDR2 from the germline V gene are SGHRS and YFSETQ. The CDR3 loop reads CASSGGTEETQYF. The CDR3 nucleotides read TGCGCCAGCAGCGGAGGGACAGAAGAGACCCAGTACTTC.

The V call is TRBV14, the J call TRBJ2-2; D is ambiguous. This CDR3 region has 11 residues. V was pared by 2 bases and J by 7 bases, with 2 bases between. Germline values: CDR1 SGHDN, CDR2 FVKESK. Here the CDR3 reads CASSQLGELFF. The CDR3, as DNA: TGTGCCAGCAGCCAACTCGGGGAGCTGTTTTTT.

As DNA, the CDR3 is TGTGCCAGCAGCTTAGCCTCCAGTTGGCAGCCCCAGCATTTT. Translating gives CASSLASSWQPQHF. V is TRBV7-8 and J is TRBJ1-5; D unclear. CDR3 length: 14 residues. Germline V gives CDR1 SGHVS, CDR2 FQNEAQ. The V gene lost 0 bases and the J gene lost 7 bases, with 10 bases spanning the gap.

V is TRBV28 and J is TRBJ2-2; tentative D call: TRBD2 (5 bases). The V gene lost 6 bases and the J gene lost 8 bases, with 13 bases spanning the gap. CDR3 length: 13 amino acids. CDR1 and CDR2 (germline): MDHEN, SYDVKM. The CDR3 is CASRTGRTGELFF. CDR3 DNA sequence: TGTGCCAGCAGAACGGGGAGAACGGGGGAGCTGTTTTTT.

This chain uses TRBV5-1 with TRBJ1-3; D not resolved. V was shortened by 0 bases and J by 0 bases, with 4 bases between the two germline ends. The CDR3 is made up of 14 amino acids. Germline assignment: CDR1 SGHRS and CDR2 YFSETQ. As DNA, the CDR3 is TGCGCCAGCAGCTTGGACAGCTCTGGAAACACCATATATTTT. This encodes CASSLDSSGNTIYF.

The rearrangement uses TRBV29-1 and TRBJ1-2, with unresolved D. The CDR3 contains 13 residues. V lost 3 bases, J lost 5 bases, and 13 bases lay in between. Germline V gene data show CDR1 as SQVTM and CDR2 as ANQGSEA. CDR3: CSVDEEGGYGYTF. The CDR3 DNA reads TGCAGCGTTGACGAGGAGGGAGGGTATGGCTACACCTTC.

V gene TRBV28 combines with J gene TRBJ1-5; tentatively, D is TRBD1 (6 bases). The CDR3 runs 15 residues. V was trimmed by 1 base and J by 3 bases, leaving 10 bases between them. The germline V gene has CDR1 MDHEN and CDR2 SYDVKM. The CDR3 bases are TGTGCCAGCAGTTTATCTACAGGGTACAATCAGCCCCAGCATTTT. Translating gives CASSLSTGYNQPQHF.

This rearrangement joins TRBV19 to TRBJ2-1; D is possibly TRBD1 (6 bases). V lost 1 base and J lost 12, with 16 bases in between. CDR3 size: 14 residues. In germline, CDR1 is LNHDA, CDR2 SQIVND (reference sequence). CDR3 sequence reads: CASSIAQGLSGQFF. As DNA, the CDR3 is TGTGCCAGTAGTATAGCGCAGGGGTTAAGCGGGCAGTTCTTC.